These 22 T cell receptor beta chains came from one sample sequenced in a study of human T cells and chemical hapten exposure. The time point is: healthy volunteer bleed at 6 weeks. Total RNA was extracted from unfractionated whole blood. TCRdb re-called the RACE reads with MiXCR, one entry per CDR3 protein. In the table there are 40,000 to 45,000 distinct CDR3 sequences, approximately 4% of which are singletons. The sample was whole blood. These receptors originate from a human donor in good health. Some clones in this sample may be carry-over from other donors' samples.

This clonotype was picked up many times. V gene TRBV18 combines with J gene TRBJ2-1; 11 positions match TRBD2. Per germline, CDR1 KGHSH and CDR2 LQKENI. The CDR3 sequence is 17 residues long. V gave up 0 bases and J gave up 2 bases; unmatched junction bases: 3. The CDR3 loop reads CASSPPISGRAYNEQFF. The CDR3 DNA sequence: TGTGCCAGCTCACCACCCATTAGCGGGAGGGCCTACAATGAGCAGTTCTTC.

This clonotype has only a few counts. The chain employs TRBV5-8 and TRBJ2-2; tentatively, D is TRBD2 (6 bases). CDR3 length equals 16 residues. The germline gives CDR1 SGHTS, CDR2 YDEGEE. Deletions cut 0 bases from V and 3 bases from J, with 12 bases between. CDR3 DNA sequence: TGTGCCAGCAGCTTGGACGAAGGGAGGCACACCGGGGAGCTGTTTTTT. Amino acid sequence: CASSLDEGRHTGELFF.

The sample holds a few counts of this clonotype. The chain is built from TRBV28 and TRBJ2-3, with D possibly TRBD2 on 6 matching bases. The CDR3 sequence is 15 residues long. Trimming cost V 7 bases and J 0 bases, with 14 bases left between them. Looked up from germline, CDR1 is MDHEN and CDR2 is SYDVKM. The CDR3 DNA reads TGTGCCAGCACTTGGGGGACTGCTAGCACAGATACGCAGTATTTT. This gives the protein CASTWGTASTDTQYF.

This clonotype has just a few counts. The chain joins TRBV5-1 to TRBJ2-7, with D maybe TRBD2 (5 bases). Trimming removed 4 bases from V and 5 bases from J, with 19 bases in between. The CDR3 totals 15 residues. The germline V gene has CDR1 SGHRS and CDR2 YFSETQ. This chain's CDR3 is CASSPISVRGDEQYF. CDR3 coding DNA: TGCGCCAGCAGCCCAATTAGCGTACGGGGTGACGAGCAGTACTTC.

This clonotype was observed a handful of times. The rearrangement links TRBV9 to TRBJ1-5, with D possibly matching TRBD1 (5 bases). CDR3 length: 14 amino acids. V dropped 0 bases and J dropped 2 bases, with 6 bases sitting between them. Germline CDR1 reads SGDLS; CDR2 reads YYNGEE. The CDR3 is CASSVEGGNQPQHF. The DNA for the CDR3 is TGTGCCAGCAGCGTAGAAGGGGGCAATCAGCCCCAGCATTTT. The entire variable domain, with the rest obtained from reference TRBV9 and TRBJ1-5, is as follows: DSGVTQTPKHLITATGQRVTLRCSPRSGDLSVYWYQQSLDQGLQFLIQYYNGEERAKGNILERFSAQQFPDLHSELNLSSLELGDSALYFCASSVEGGNQPQHFGDGTRLSIL.

This clonotype was found many times. J is TRBJ1-4 and V is TRBV5-1; D uncertain. Germline V gives CDR1 SGHRS, CDR2 YFSETQ. The V end was cut by 0 bases, the J end by 8 bases, with 11 bases between. This CDR3 is 14 amino acids long. CDR3 nucleotides: TGCGCCAGCAGCTTGGTGCCAGGCAGGGAAAAACTGTTTTTT. Translating it yields CASSLVPGREKLFF.

This clonotype was seen at least ten times. The chain couples TRBV18 to TRBJ1-1; tentatively, D is TRBD1 (5 bases). V was shortened by 3 bases and J by 7 bases, with 15 bases between the two germline ends. Germline CDR1 and CDR2: KGHSH and LQKENI. The CDR3 contains 14 residues. The CDR3 sequence: CASSPVMGPYEAFF. CDR3 in DNA: TGTGCCAGCTCACCGGTTATGGGGCCTTATGAAGCTTTCTTT.

To note about this clonotype: This may be a read error: a much more frequent sequence differs by one nucleotide. The J gene is TRBJ2-1, the V gene TRBV28; tentatively, D is TRBD1 or TRBD2 (5 bases each). CDR1 and CDR2 from the germline V gene are MDHEN and SYDVKM. This CDR3 comprises 13 residues. The CDR3 DNA follows: TGTGCCGCCCTGGGACCTTTCGGCAATGAGAAGTTCTTC. Its translation: CAALGPFGNEKFF.

This clonotype was counted at least ten times. The rearrangement joins TRBV2 to TRBJ2-7; TRBD2 matches 9 bases. The length of the CDR3 is 14 residues. The germline V gene encodes CDR1 SNHLY and CDR2 FYNNEI. After removal of 8 bases from V and 0 bases from J, the junction contained 5 bases not matched to a gene. The CDR3 loop is CASSREGLSYEQYF. CDR3 DNA sequence: TGTGCCAGCTCGCGGGAGGGCCTCTCCTACGAGCAGTACTTC.

This clonotype showed up just a few times. The rearrangement links TRBV30 to TRBJ1-1; the D is unclear. Germline V gene sequence: CDR1 GTSNPN, CDR2 SVGIG (reference sequence). This CDR3 spans 18 amino acids. Trimming removed 0 bases at V and 2 bases at J, with 22 bases between. CDR3 DNA sequence: TGTGCCTGGAGTGTATCTGTGTGGTCGTTTAAGGGAAACACTGAAGCTTTCTTT. Encoded protein: CAWSVSVWSFKGNTEAFF.

This clonotype showed up many times. The chain recombines TRBV28 with TRBJ2-7, with TRBD1 as a possible D gene (6 bases). The CDR3 contains 13 residues. V lost 4 bases and J lost 1, with 8 bases in between. Germline lookup yields CDR1 MDHEN and CDR2 SYDVKM. In nucleotides, the CDR3 is TGTGCCAGCAGTTGGGGGCCGTCCTACGAGCAGTACTTC. Translating gives CASSWGPSYEQYF.

This clonotype was seen only a few times. The chain uses TRBV24-1 and TRBJ2-1; D not resolved. The V gene's germline CDR1 is KGHDR and CDR2 SFDVKD. Trimming cost V 3 bases and J 7 bases, with 18 bases left between them. The CDR3 covers 16 residues. The chain's CDR3 is CATSDMGSRNLNEQFF. The CDR3 DNA follows: TGTGCCACCAGTGATATGGGTAGCCGAAACCTAAATGAGCAGTTCTTC.

For the CDR3, the DNA is TGTGCCAGCAGCTTGGTAGCCCTAGCGGGAGATAGAAATGAGCAGTTCTTC. This gives the protein CASSLVALAGDRNEQFF. V is TRBV5-4 and J is TRBJ2-1; 10 bases line up with TRBD2. The CDR3 totals 17 residues. V shed 0 bases and J 7 bases; nucleotides not matched to a gene: 10. Germline V lookup: CDR1 SGHNT, CDR2 YYREEE (reference sequence).

This clonotype was detected only a few times. The rearrangement uses TRBV5-1 and TRBJ2-3, with D uncertain. Germline loops: CDR1 SGHRS, CDR2 YFSETQ. V gave up 3 bases and J gave up 1 base, with 6 bases separating them. The CDR3 is made up of 13 amino acids. This chain's CDR3 is CASSSAGTDTQYF. In DNA form, the CDR3 reads TGCGCCAGCAGCTCGGCTGGCACAGATACGCAGTATTTT.

At least ten counts were recorded for this clonotype. V usage is TRBV29-1 and J usage is TRBJ1-1, with TRBD1 identical over 10 bases. CDR1 and CDR2 from the germline V gene are SQVTM and ANQGSEA. V dropped 7 bases and J dropped 5; count of bases not matched to a gene: 7. The CDR3 runs 13 residues. CDR3 region: CSARTGGMTEAFF. The CDR3 DNA reads TGCAGCGCTCGGACAGGGGGTATGACTGAAGCTTTCTTT.

This chain uses TRBV3-1 with TRBJ1-1; D ambiguous. This CDR3 has 12 residues. Deletions cut 3 bases from V and 3 bases from J, with 5 bases between. The germline gives CDR1 LGHDT, CDR2 YNNKEL (reference sequence). CDR3 residues: CASSQWDTEAFF. The CDR3 DNA follows: TGTGCCAGCAGCCAGTGGGACACTGAAGCTTTCTTT.

This clonotype has ten or more counts. CDR3 sequence reads: CASSLDVTRAYGYTF. DNA for the CDR3: TGTGCCAGCAGCTTGGACGTTACCCGAGCCTATGGCTACACCTTC. The rearrangement links TRBV7-6 to TRBJ1-2; D gene unclear. The CDR3 has 15 residues. Per germline, CDR1 SGHVS and CDR2 FNYEAQ. Deletions cut 3 bases from V and 4 bases from J, with 15 bases between. Based on the CDR3 plus reference TRBV7-6 and TRBJ1-2, the full variable domain is GAGVSQSPRYKVTKRGQDVALRCDPISGHVSLYWYRQALGQGPEFLTYFNYEAQQDKSGLPNDRFSAERPEGSISTLTIQRTEQRDSAMYRCASSLDVTRAYGYTFGSGTRLTVV.

This clonotype was counted ten times or more. The chain employs TRBV24-1 and TRBJ2-3; TRBD2 agrees at 7 bases. The V gene end was trimmed by 5 bases and the J gene end by 5 bases; junction bases not matched to a gene: 12. The CDR3 sequence is 16 residues long. Per germline, CDR1 KGHDR and CDR2 SFDVKD. The CDR3 reads CATSGERAGFGDTQYF. The CDR3 nucleotides read TGTGCCACCAGTGGCGAAAGAGCGGGATTTGGAGATACGCAGTATTTT.

This clonotype was seen repeatedly, ten times or more. This sequence joins TRBV12-3 or TRBV12-4 and TRBJ2-1; D is ambiguous. Trimming took off 6 bases at V and 5 bases at J, with 2 bases between the two ends. The CDR3 sequence is 10 residues long. As DNA, the CDR3 is TGTGCCAGCAGCCACAATGAGCAGTTCTTC. This sequence encodes CASSHNEQFF.

This clonotype was picked up many times. This chain uses TRBV6-5 with TRBJ2-1; D is ambiguous. V lost 10 bases, J lost 12 bases, and 25 bases lay in between. Looked up from germline, CDR1 is MNHEY and CDR2 is SVGAGI. There are 14 residues in the CDR3. The CDR3, as DNA: TGTGCCACCTCGGTGCCAGGAAACAATGAGTGGCAGTTCTTC. Protein sequence: CATSVPGNNEWQFF.

In its sample, this clonotype was seen many times. V usage is TRBV4-2 and J usage is TRBJ2-7, with 10 bases that match TRBD1. This CDR3 has 17 amino acids. Germline CDR1 is LGHNA and CDR2 is YNFKEQ. The V segment lost 1 base and the J segment 4 bases; nucleotides outside the gene matches: 10. CDR3 sequence: CASSQASGTGELYEQYF. In nucleotides, the CDR3 is TGTGCCAGCAGCCAAGCCTCCGGGACAGGGGAGCTTTACGAGCAGTACTTC.

This clonotype occurred many times. This chain joins TRBV5-4 and TRBJ1-6; unclear D gene. Between the trimmed V and J ends, which lost 8 bases and 0 bases, there was a span of 6 bases. Germline loops: CDR1 SGHNT, CDR2 YYREEE (reference sequence). The CDR3 totals 13 residues. The CDR3 here is CARGASYNSPLHF. CDR3 nucleotide sequence: TGTGCCAGAGGCGCCTCCTATAATTCACCCCTCCACTTT.